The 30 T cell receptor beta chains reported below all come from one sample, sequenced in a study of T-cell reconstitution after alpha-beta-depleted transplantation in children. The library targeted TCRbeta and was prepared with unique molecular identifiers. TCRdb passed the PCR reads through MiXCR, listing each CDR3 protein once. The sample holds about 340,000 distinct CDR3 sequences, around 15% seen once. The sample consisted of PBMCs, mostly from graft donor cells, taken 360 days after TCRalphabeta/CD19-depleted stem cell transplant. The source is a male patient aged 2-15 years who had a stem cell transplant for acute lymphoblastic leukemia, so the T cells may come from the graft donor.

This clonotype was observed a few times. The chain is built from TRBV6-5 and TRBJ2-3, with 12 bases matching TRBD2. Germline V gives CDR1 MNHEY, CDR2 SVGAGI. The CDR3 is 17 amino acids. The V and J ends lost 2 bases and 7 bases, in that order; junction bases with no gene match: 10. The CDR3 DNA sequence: TGTGCCAGCAGTTACCAAGCCCGGACTAGCGGGGTGTATACGCAGTATTTT. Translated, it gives CASSYQARTSGVYTQYF.

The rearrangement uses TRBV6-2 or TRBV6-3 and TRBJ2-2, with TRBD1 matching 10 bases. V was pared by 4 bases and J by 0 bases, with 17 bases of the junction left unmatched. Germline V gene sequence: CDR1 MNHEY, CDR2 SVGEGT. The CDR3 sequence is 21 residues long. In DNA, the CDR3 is TGTGCCAGCAGTTCCCCGACAGGGGGCATAGAGGGCAAGCCGAACACCGGGGAGCTGTTTTTT. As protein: CASSSPTGGIEGKPNTGELFF.

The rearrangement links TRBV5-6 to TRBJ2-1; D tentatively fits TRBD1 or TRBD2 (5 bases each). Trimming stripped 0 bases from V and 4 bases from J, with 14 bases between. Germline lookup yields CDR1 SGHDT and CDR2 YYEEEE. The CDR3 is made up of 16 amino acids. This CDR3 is CASSLEFPGPYNEQFF. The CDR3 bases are TGTGCCAGCAGCTTGGAGTTTCCGGGACCTTACAATGAGCAGTTCTTC.

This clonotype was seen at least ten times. CDR3 in amino acids: CAISTQRWNEQFF. In DNA, the CDR3 is TGTGCCATCAGTACCCAGAGGTGGAATGAGCAGTTCTTC. V is TRBV10-3 and J is TRBJ2-1; no definite D call. V lost 5 bases and J 7 bases, leaving 12 bases between the germline ends. The CDR3 length is 13 residues. The germline V gene encodes CDR1 ENHRY and CDR2 SYGVKD.

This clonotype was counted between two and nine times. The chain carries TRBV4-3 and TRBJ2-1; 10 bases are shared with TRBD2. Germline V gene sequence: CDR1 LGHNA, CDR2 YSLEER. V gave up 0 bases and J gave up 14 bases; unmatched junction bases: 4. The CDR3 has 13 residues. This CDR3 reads CASSQDRLAGEFF. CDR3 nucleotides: TGCGCCAGCAGCCAAGATCGGCTAGCGGGAGAGTTCTTC.

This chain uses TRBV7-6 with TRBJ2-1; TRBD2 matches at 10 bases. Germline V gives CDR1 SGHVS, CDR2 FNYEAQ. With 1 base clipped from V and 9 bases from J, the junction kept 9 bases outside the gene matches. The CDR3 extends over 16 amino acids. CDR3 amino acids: CASSLGGTSGIGEQFF. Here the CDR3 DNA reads TGTGCCAGCAGCTTAGGGGGTACTAGCGGGATTGGTGAGCAGTTCTTC.

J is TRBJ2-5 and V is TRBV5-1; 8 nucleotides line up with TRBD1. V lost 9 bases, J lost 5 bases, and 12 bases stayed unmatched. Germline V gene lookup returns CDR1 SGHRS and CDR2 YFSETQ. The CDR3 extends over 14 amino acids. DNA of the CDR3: TGCGCCACCTCCCCGCAAGGGACAGGCGAGACCCAGTACTTC. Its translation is CATSPQGTGETQYF.

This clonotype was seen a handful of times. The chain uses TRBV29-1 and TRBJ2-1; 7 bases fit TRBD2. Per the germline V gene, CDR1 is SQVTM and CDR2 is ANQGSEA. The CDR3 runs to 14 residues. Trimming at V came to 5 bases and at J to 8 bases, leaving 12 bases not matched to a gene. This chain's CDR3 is CSVHSRLAADEQFF. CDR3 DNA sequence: TGCAGCGTTCACTCCAGACTAGCCGCGGATGAGCAGTTCTTC.

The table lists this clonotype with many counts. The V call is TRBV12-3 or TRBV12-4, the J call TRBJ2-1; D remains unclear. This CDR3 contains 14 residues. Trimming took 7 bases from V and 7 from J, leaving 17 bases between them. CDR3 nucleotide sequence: TGTGCCAGCACTTCAGTGGCAGTGATAAATGAGCAGTTCTTC. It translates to CASTSVAVINEQFF.

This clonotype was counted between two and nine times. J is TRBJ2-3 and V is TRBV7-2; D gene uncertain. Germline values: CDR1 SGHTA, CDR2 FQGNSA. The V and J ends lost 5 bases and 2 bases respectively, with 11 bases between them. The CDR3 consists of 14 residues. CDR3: CASSPQKSTDTQYF. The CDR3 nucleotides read TGTGCCAGCAGCCCCCAAAAGTCCACAGATACGCAGTATTTT.

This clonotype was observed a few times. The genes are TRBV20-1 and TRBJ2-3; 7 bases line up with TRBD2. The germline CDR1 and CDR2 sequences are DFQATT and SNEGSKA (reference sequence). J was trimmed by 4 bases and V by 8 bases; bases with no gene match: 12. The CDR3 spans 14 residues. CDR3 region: CSQSPQREADTQYF. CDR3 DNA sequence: TGCAGTCAATCGCCGCAGCGGGAAGCAGATACGCAGTATTTT.

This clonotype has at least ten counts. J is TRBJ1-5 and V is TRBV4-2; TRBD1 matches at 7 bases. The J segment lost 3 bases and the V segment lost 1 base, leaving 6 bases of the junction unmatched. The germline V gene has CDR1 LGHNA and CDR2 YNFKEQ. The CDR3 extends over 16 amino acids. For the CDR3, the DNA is TGTGCCAGCAGCCAAGTTGCGGGGACAGACAATCAGCCCCAGCATTTT. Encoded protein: CASSQVAGTDNQPQHF.

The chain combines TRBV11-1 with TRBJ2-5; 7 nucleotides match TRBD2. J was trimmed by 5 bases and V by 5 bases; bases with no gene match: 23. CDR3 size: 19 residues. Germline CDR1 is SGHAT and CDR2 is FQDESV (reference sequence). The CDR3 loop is CASSPVDLVGTNPLETQYF. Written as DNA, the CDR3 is TGTGCCAGCAGCCCGGTGGATTTGGTGGGGACTAACCCTTTGGAGACCCAGTACTTC.

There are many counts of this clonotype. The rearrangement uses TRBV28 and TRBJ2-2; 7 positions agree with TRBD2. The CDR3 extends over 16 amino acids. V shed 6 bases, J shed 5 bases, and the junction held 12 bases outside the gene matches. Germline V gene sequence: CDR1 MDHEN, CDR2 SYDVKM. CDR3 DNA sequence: TGTGCCAGCAGAGACGGCGGGGGAGTAAGGACCGGGGAGCTGTTTTTT. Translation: CASRDGGGVRTGELFF.

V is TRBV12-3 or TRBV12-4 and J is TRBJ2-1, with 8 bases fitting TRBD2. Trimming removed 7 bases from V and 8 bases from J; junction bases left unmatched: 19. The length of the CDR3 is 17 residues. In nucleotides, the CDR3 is TGTGCCAGCACCACTAGCTCGGGAGGGCCGGTCGGGTATGAGCAGTTCTTC. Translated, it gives CASTTSSGGPVGYEQFF.

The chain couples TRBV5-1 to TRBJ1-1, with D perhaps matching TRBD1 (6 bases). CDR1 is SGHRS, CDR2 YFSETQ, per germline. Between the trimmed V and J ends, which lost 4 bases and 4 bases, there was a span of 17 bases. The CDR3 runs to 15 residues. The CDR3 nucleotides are TGCGCCAGCAGCGTACTACAGGGATGGGGCACTGAAGCTTTCTTT. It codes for CASSVLQGWGTEAFF.

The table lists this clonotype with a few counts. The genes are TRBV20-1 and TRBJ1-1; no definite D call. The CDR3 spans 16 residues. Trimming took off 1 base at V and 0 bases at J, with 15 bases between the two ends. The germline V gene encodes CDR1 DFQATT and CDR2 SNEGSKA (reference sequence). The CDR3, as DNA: TGCAGTGCTAGAGTGGCCCGTATGAGCATGAACACTGAAGCTTTCTTT. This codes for CSARVARMSMNTEAFF.

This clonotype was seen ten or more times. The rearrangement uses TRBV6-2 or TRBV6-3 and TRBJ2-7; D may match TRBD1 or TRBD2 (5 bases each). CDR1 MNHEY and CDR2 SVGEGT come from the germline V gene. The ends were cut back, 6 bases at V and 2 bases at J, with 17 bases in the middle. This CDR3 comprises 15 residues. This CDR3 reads CASSLTGTFTYEQYF. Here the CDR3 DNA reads TGTGCCAGCAGCTTAACCGGGACGTTTACCTACGAGCAGTACTTC.

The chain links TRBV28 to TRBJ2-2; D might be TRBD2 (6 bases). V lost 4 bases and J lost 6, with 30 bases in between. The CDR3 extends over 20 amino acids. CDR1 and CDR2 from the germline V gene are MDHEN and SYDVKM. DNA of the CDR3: TGTGCCAGCAGTTATCCATCGCAGCGAGTCGGCGGGATTCCGGCCGGGGAGCTGTTTTTT. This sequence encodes CASSYPSQRVGGIPAGELFF.

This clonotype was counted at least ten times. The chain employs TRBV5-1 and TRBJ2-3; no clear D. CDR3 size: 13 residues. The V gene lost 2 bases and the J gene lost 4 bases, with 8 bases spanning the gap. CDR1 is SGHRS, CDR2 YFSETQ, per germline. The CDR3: CASSFNGADTQYF. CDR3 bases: TGCGCCAGCAGCTTCAATGGGGCAGATACGCAGTATTTT.

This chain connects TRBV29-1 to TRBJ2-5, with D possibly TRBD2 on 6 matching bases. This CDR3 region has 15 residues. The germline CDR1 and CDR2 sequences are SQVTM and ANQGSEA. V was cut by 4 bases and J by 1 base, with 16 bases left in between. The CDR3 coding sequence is TGCAGCGTTGTCATCCTAGCGACCCTCCAAGAGACCCAGTACTTC. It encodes CSVVILATLQETQYF.

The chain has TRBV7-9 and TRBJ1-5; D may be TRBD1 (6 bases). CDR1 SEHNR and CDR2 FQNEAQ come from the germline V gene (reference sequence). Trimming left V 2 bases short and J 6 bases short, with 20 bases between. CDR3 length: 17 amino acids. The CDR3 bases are TGTGCCAGCAGCTTATTCCCATGGGGGGGGCCGGGTCAGCCCCAGCATTTT. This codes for CASSLFPWGGPGQPQHF.

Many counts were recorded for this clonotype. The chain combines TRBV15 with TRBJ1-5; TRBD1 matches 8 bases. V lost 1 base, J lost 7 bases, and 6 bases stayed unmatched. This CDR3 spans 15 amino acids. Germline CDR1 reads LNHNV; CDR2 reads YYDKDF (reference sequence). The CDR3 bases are TGTGCCACCAGCAGAGCCTACAGGGGGAGACAGCCCCAGCATTTT. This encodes CATSRAYRGRQPQHF.

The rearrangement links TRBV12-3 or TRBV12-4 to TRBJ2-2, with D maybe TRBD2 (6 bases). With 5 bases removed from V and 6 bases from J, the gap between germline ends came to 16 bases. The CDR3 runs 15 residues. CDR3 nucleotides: TGTGCCAGCAGTCTTCCGTTTCGGGAGTCCGGGGAGCTGTTTTTT. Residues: CASSLPFRESGELFF.

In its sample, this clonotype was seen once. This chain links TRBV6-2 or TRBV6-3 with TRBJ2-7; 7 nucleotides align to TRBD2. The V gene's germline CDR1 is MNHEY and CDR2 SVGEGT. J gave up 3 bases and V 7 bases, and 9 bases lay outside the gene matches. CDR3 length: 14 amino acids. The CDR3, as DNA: TGTGCCAGCACCCTTAGCGGGTCCTTCTACGAGCAGTACTTC. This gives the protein CASTLSGSFYEQYF.

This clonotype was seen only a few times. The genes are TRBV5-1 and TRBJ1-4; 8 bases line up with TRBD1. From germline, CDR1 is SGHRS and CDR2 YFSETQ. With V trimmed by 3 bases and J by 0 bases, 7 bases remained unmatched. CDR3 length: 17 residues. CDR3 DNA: TGCGCCAGCAGCTCGGACAGGGAAGGTGCAACTAATGAAAAACTGTTTTTT. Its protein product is CASSSDREGATNEKLFF.

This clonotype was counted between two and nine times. CDR3 region: CSVGQGGRGHSGANVLTF. CDR3 DNA: TGCAGCGTGGGGCAAGGGGGGCGGGGCCACTCTGGGGCCAACGTCCTGACTTTC. The rearrangement links TRBV29-1 to TRBJ2-6; tentatively, D is TRBD1 or TRBD2 (6 bases each). This CDR3 is 18 amino acids long. Trimming removed 6 bases at V and 0 bases at J, with 21 bases between. Germline V gene lookup returns CDR1 SQVTM and CDR2 ANQGSEA.

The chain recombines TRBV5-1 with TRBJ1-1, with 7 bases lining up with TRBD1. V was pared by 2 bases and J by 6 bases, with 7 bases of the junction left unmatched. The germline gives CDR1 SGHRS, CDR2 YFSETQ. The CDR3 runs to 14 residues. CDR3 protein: CASSLRTGRPEAFF. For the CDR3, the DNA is TGCGCCAGCAGCTTAAGGACAGGTCGGCCTGAAGCTTTCTTT.

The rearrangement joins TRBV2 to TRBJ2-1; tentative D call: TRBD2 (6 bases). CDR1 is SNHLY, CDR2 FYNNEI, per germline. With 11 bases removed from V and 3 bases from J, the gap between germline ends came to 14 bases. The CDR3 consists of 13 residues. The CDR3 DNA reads TGTGCCGCCAACGGAGGGTTCTACAATGAGCAGTTCTTC. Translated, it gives CAANGGFYNEQFF.

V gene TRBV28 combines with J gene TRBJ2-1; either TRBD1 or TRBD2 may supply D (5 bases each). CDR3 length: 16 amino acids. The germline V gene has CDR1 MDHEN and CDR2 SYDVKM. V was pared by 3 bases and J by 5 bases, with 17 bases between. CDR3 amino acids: CASSFSLIEGNNEQFF. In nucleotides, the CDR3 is TGTGCCAGCAGTTTTTCCCTGATTGAGGGGAACAATGAGCAGTTCTTC.